This TCR beta chain was recorded in a study of post-analysis software for immune sequencing data. General study points: The study found TRBV5-6, TRBV5-1 and TRBV20-1 among five or six TRBV segments more frequent in patients than controls. A significant reduction in normalized Chao1 diversity was observed in multiple sclerosis patients versus controls.

The CDR3 is 17 residues long. Germline lookup yields CDR1 MNHNY and CDR2 SVGAGI (reference sequence). The V end lost 1 base, the J end lost 0 bases, and 14 bases lay between the germline ends. Incorporated into the TCR beta cDNA libraries were unique molecular identifiers, which served to reduce PCR and sequencing biases. TCRdb redid the calling of the PCR reads with MiXCR, one entry per CDR3 protein. The sample carries 700,000 to 900,000 distinct CDR3 sequences, roughly 50% recorded once. In regard to this clonotype: Antigen unknown.

The sequence was collected from a girl aged 10-17 years with multiple sclerosis. The V and J genes are TRBV6-6 and TRBJ2-3, with D unclear. The sequenced material came from blood. Here the CDR3 DNA reads TGTGCCAGCAGTTACTTTGGCAACCCGAAGAGCACAGATACGCAGTATTTT. Translated, it gives CASSYFGNPKSTDTQYF.